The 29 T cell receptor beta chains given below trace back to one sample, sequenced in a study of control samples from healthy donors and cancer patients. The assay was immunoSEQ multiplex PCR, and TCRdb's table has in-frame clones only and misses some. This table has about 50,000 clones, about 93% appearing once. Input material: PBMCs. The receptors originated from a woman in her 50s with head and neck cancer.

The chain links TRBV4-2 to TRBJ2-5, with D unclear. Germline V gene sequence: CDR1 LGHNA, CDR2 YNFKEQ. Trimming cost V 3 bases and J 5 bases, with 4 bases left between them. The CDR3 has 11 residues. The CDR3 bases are TGTGCCAGCAGCCACAGGGAGACCCAGTACTTC. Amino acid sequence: CASSHRETQYF.

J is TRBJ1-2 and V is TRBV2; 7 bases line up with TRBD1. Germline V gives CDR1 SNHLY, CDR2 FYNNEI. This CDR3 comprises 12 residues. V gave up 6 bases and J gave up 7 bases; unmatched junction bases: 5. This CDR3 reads CASSRQGPGYTF. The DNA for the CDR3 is TGTGCCAGCAGCAGACAGGGTCCTGGCTACACCTTC.

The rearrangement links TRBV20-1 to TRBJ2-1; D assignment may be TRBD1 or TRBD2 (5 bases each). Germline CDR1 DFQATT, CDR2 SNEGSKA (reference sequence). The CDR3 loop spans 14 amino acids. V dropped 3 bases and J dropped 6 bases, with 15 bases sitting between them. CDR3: CSASLPPGLNEQFF. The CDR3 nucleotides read TGCAGTGCTAGTCTTCCCCCGGGGCTCAATGAGCAGTTCTTC.

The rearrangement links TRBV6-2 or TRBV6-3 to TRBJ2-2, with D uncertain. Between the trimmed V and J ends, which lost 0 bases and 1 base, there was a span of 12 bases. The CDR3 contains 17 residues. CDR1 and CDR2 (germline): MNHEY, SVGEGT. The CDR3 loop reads CASSYSLSILNTGELFF. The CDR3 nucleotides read TGTGCCAGCAGTTACTCGCTTAGCATATTGAACACCGGGGAGCTGTTTTTT.

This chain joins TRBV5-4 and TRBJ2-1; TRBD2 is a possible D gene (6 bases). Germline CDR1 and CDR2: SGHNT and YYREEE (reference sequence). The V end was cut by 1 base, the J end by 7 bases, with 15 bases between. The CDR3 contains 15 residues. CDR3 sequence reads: CASSLIGARGNEQFF. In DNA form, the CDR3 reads TGTGCCAGCAGCTTGATAGGGGCGCGGGGAAATGAGCAGTTCTTC.

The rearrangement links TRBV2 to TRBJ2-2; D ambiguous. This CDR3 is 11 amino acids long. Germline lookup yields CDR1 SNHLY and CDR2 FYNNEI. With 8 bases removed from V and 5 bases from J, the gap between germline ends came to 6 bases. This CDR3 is CASVRTGELFF. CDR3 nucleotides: TGTGCCAGCGTGCGGACCGGGGAGCTGTTTTTT.

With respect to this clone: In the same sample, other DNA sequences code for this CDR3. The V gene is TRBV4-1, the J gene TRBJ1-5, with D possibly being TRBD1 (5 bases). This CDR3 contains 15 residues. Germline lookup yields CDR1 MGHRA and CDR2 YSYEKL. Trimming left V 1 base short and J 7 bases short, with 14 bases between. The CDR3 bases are TGCGCCAGCAGCCAAGTTGGTGGGGCTGGCCAGCCCCAGCATTTT. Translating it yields CASSQVGGAGQPQHF.

This CDR3 reads CASSYSSAITDTQYF. The CDR3 DNA sequence: TGTGCCAGCAGTTACTCGTCGGCTATCACAGATACGCAGTATTTT. This chain joins TRBV6-2 or TRBV6-3 and TRBJ2-3; D gene uncertain. The CDR3 loop spans 15 amino acids. Deletions cut 0 bases from V and 2 bases from J, with 9 bases between. Germline values: CDR1 MNHEY, CDR2 SVGEGT.

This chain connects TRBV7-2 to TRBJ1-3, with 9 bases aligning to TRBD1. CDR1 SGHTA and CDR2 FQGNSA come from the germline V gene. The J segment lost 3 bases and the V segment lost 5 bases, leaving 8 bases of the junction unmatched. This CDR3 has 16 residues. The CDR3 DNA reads TGTGCCAGCAGCCAAACAGGGGGCGCGGGTGGAAACACCATATATTTT. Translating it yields CASSQTGGAGGNTIYF. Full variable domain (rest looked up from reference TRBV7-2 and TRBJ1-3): GAGVSQSPSNKVTEKGKDVELRCDPISGHTALYWYRQSLGQGLEFLIYFQGNSAPDKSGLPSDRFSAERTGGSVSTLTIQRTQQEDSAVYLCASSQTGGAGGNTIYFGEGSWLTVV.

The CDR3 is CASSETVGYGYTF. Written as DNA, the CDR3 is TGTGCCAGCAGTGAAACAGTCGGCTATGGCTACACCTTC. The rearrangement links TRBV6-1 to TRBJ1-2; D is ambiguous. The V gene's germline CDR1 is MNHNS and CDR2 SASEGT. V lost 2 bases to trimming and J lost 4 bases, with 8 bases between them. CDR3 length: 13 amino acids.

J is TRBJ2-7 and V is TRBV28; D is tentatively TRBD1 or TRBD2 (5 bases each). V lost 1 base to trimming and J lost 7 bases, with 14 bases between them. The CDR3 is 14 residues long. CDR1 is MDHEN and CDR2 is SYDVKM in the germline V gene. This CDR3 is CASSLLEPWGEQYF. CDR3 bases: TGTGCCAGCAGTTTATTAGAGCCCTGGGGGGAGCAGTACTTC.

CDR3 nucleotide sequence: TGCAGTACTACAGGTGCCGGGGAGCTGTTTTTT. Translating gives CSTTGAGELFF. This chain uses TRBV20-1 with TRBJ2-2; weak D call: TRBD1 (5 bases). Germline V lookup: CDR1 DFQATT, CDR2 SNEGSKA (reference sequence). This CDR3 has 11 amino acids. V shed 8 bases and J shed 6 bases, with 10 bases lying between them.

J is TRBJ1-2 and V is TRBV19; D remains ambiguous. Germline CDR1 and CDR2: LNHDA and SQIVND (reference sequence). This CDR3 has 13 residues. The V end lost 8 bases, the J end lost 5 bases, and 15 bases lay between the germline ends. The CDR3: CASAPGLRYGYTF. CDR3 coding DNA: TGTGCCAGTGCCCCGGGCCTTAGATATGGCTACACCTTC.

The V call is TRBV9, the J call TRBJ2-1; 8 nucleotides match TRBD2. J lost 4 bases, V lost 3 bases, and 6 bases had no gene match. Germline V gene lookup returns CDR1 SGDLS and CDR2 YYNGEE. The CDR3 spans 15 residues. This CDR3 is CASSESGGPYNEQFF. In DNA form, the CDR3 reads TGTGCCAGCAGCGAAAGCGGGGGTCCTTACAATGAGCAGTTCTTC.

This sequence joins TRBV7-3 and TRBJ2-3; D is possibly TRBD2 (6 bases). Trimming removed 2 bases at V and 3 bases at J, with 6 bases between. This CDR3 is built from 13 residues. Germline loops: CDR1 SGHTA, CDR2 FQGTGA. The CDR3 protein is CASSLGGTDTQYF. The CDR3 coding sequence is TGTGCCAGCAGCTTAGGGGGGACAGATACGCAGTATTTT.

The CDR3 reads CAIDRPCSYNEQFF. The CDR3 DNA reads TGTGCCATCGACCGCCCGTGCTCCTACAATGAGCAGTTCTTC. The chain has TRBV21-1 and TRBJ2-1. TRBV21-1 is a known pseudogene. The CDR3 totals 14 residues.

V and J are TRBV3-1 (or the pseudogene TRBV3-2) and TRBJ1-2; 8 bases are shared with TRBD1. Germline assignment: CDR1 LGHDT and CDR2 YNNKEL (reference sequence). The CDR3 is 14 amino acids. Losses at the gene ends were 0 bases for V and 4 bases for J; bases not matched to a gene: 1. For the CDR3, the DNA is TGTGCCAGCAGCCAAGAGGACAGGGCCTATGGCTACACCTTC. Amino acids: CASSQEDRAYGYTF.

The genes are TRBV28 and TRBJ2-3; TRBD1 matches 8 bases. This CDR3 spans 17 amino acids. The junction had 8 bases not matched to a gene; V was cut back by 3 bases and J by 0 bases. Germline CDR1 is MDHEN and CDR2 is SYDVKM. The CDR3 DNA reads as TGTGCCAGCAGTTTTGCTCCAGGGGGCTCAAGCACAGATACGCAGTATTTT. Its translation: CASSFAPGGSSTDTQYF. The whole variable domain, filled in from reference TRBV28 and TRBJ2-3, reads DVKVTQSSRYLVKRTGEKVFLECVQDMDHENMFWYRQDPGLGLRLIYFSYDVKMKEKGDIPEGYSVSREKKERFSLILESASTNQTSMYLCASSFAPGGSSTDTQYFGPGTRLTVL.

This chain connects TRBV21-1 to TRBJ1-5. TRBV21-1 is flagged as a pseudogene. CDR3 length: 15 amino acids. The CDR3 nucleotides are TGTGCCAGCAGCGCTAAAATTGTGGGCAATCAGCCCCAGCATTTT. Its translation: CASSAKIVGNQPQHF.

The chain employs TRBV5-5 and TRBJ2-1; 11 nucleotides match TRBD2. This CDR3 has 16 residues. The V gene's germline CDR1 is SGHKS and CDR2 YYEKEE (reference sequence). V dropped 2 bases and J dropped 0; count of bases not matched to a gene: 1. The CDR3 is CASSFGLAGSYNEQFF. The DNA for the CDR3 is TGTGCCAGCAGCTTTGGACTAGCGGGCTCCTACAATGAGCAGTTCTTC.

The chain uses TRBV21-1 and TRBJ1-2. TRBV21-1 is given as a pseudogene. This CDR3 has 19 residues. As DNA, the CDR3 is TGTGCCAGCAGCGTAGAAGGGGGGGGACACAACCCGAAGAACTATGGCTACACCTTC. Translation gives CASSVEGGGHNPKNYGYTF.

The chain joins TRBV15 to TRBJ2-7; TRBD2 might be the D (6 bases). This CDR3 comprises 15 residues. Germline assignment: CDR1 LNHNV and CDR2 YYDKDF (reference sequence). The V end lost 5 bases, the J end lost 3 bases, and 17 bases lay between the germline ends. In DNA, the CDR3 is TGTGCCACCAGCCCTGACGGGACTTCCGGCTACGAGCAGTACTTC. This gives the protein CATSPDGTSGYEQYF.

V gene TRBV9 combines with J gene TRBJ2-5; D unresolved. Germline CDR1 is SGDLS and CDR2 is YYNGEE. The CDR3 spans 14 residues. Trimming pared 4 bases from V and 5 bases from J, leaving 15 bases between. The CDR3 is CASSLSVPSETQYF. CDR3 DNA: TGTGCCAGCAGCCTCTCTGTTCCGTCGGAGACCCAGTACTTC. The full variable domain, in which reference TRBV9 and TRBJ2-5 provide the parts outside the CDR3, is DSGVTQTPKHLITATGQRVTLRCSPRSGDLSVYWYQQSLDQGLQFLIQYYNGEERAKGNILERFSAQQFPDLHSELNLSSLELGDSALYFCASSLSVPSETQYFGPGTRLLVL.

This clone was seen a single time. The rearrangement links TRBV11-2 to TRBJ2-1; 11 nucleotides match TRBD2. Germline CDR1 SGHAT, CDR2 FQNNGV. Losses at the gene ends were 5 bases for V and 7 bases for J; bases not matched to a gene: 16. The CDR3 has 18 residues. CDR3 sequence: CASSPPRLAGISWNEQFF. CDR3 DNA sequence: TGTGCCAGCAGCCCCCCCCGACTAGCGGGGATCAGTTGGAATGAGCAGTTCTTC.

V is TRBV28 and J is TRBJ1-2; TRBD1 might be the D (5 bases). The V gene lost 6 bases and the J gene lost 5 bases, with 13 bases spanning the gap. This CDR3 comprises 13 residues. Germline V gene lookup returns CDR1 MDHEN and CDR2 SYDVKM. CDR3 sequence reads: CASRPGTGYGYTF. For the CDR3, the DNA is TGTGCCAGCAGACCCGGGACCGGGTATGGCTACACCTTC.

The CDR3 reads CASSLEVSGLNSPLHF. The CDR3 nucleotides are TGTGCCAGCAGTTTAGAAGTGAGCGGCCTAAATTCACCCCTCCACTTT. The V call is TRBV27, the J call TRBJ1-6; no clear D gene. The length of the CDR3 is 16 residues. V gave up 2 bases and J gave up 7 bases, with 15 bases separating them. Looked up from germline, CDR1 is MNHEY and CDR2 is SMNVEV (reference sequence).

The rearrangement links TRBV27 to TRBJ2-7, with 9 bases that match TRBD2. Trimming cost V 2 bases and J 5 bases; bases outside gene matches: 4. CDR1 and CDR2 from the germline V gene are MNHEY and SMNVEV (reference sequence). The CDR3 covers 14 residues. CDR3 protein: CASSLRGRAHEQYF. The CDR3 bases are TGTGCCAGCAGTTTACGCGGGAGGGCCCACGAGCAGTACTTC.

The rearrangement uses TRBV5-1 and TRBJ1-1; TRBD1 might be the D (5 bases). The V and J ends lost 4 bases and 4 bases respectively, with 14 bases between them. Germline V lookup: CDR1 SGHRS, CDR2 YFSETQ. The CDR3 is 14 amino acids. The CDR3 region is CASSAFQGSTEAFF. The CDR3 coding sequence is TGCGCCAGCAGCGCTTTCCAGGGTAGCACTGAAGCTTTCTTT.

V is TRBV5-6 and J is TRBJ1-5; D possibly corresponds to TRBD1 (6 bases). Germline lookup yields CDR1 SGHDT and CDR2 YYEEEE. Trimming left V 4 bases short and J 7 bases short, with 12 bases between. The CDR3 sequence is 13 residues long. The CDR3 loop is CASSIQGGQPQHF. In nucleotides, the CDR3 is TGTGCCAGCAGCATCCAAGGGGGGCAGCCCCAGCATTTT.